A selection of T cell receptor beta chains follows, all from one sample in a study of shared clonotypes between healthy human individuals. Data came from immunoSEQ multiplex PCR; TCRdb stores just in-frame clones and leaves some out. The sample carries some 200,000 clones, about 68% recorded once. The sequenced sample was memory CD4+ T cells sorted from blood. The receptors were sampled from a man younger than 45 in good health. Both conserved end residues are part of each CDR3. A D gene is named only where the DNA matches it firmly. Clone size appears in some rows only: once, few, many, or a class for an expanded clone.

TRBV6-1	many	TRBJ2-3	NA	CASSERVSADTQYF	TGTGCCAGCAGTGAACGTGTGTCCGCAGATACGCAGTATTTT
TRBV9	NA	TRBJ2-1	TRBD1	CASSVAPTGDHNEQFF	TGTGCCAGCAGCGTAGCTCCAACAGGGGACCACAATGAGCAGTTCTTC
TRBV6-1	NA	TRBJ2-7	NA	CASSEGGLSYEQYF	TGTGCCAGCAGTGAAGGGGGCCTGTCCTACGAGCAGTACTTC
TRBV28	NA	TRBJ2-1	TRBD2	CASSPGLAGGRNEQFF	TGTGCCAGCAGTCCCGGACTAGCGGGAGGGAGGAATGAGCAGTTCTTC
TRBV7-9	NA	TRBJ1-1	NA	CATEGDAASTEAFF	TGTGCCACGGAAGGGGACGCCGCGAGCACTGAAGCTTTCTTT
TRBV14	NA	TRBJ2-1	NA	CASSQDVGGIRNEQFF	TGTGCCAGCAGCCAAGACGTCGGCGGGATCAGGAATGAGCAGTTCTTC
TRBV5-4	NA	TRBJ2-1	TRBD1	CASSLGQGVHNEQFF	TGTGCCAGCAGCTTGGGACAGGGGGTCCACAATGAGCAGTTCTTC
TRBV30	once	TRBJ2-5	NA	CAWGLGVAGETQYF	TGTGCCTGGGGCCTTGGTGTCGCTGGGGAGACCCAGTACTTC
TRBV28	NA	TRBJ2-3	TRBD1	CASSWTGGQERDTQYF	TGTGCCAGCAGTTGGACCGGGGGACAGGAGCGAGATACGCAGTATTTT
TRBV7-9	NA	TRBJ2-1	TRBD2	CASSQSHPRLAGGWGEQFF	TGTGCCAGCAGCCAATCCCACCCCCGCCTAGCGGGAGGGTGGGGTGAGCAGTTCTTC